This T cell receptor beta chain was recovered during a study of regulatory T cells in long-lasting Graves disease. Regarding time point: newly diagnosed GD, antithyroid drugs for less than 3 months. Isolated PBMC RNA provided the starting material for the TCR library. Many counts were recorded for this clonotype. CDR1 is DFQATT, CDR2 SNEGSKA, per germline (reference sequence). V was pared by 3 bases and J by 5 bases, with 7 bases of the junction left unmatched. CDR3 length: 14 residues. Arm-PCR with iRepertoire HTBI primers amplified the CDR3 regions for these TCR beta libraries. TCRdb re-derived calls from the multiplex PCR reads in MiXCR, one entry per CDR3 protein. The sample lists approximately 460,000 distinct CDR3 sequences, around 15% seen once, with approximately 12% in the top ten. These data were also filed under a second study, of T cells in Graves' hyperthyroidism and ophthalmopathy.

The sequence was obtained from a woman younger than 45 with Graves disease. This chain connects TRBV20-1 to TRBJ2-1, with 7 bases fitting TRBD1. The sample here was peripheral blood mononuclear cells (PBMCs), taken at new diagnosis, from a patient treated with antithyroid drugs. The CDR3, as DNA: TGCAGTGCTAGCAGGGGGAGCGCCGACAATGAGCAGTTCTTC. Translating it yields CSASRGSADNEQFF.